The sequence of this T cell receptor (beta chain) was determined in a study of OX40 agonist ivuxolimab in advanced cancers. Looking at the study overall: Ivuxolimab was a fully human IgG2 agonistic monoclonal antibody targeting the costimulatory receptor OX40 (CD134). Intravenous ivuxolimab was administered to patients every 2 weeks at six dose levels: 0.01, 0.1, 0.3, 1.5, 3 and 10 mg/kg. Of the roughly 52 patients in dose escalation, about 19 had hepatocellular carcinoma, about 15 had melanoma, 9 had renal cell carcinoma and 9 had head and neck cancer. In the dose-escalation cohort, around four fifths of patients were male, and the mean age was roughly 60 years, with a range of 23 to 79. Prior anti-PD-1, anti-PD-L1 or anti-CTLA-4 therapy was permitted, and checkpoint inhibitors had been received by roughly 42% of dose-escalation patients. Partial responses occurred in three dose-escalation patients, of whom one had hepatocellular carcinoma and two had cutaneous melanoma. Peripheral TCRbeta sequencing aimed to test whether ivuxolimab altered TCR sequence diversity and caused clonal T-cell expansion. The paper reports the monotherapy dose-escalation portion (N of about 50 patients) of the phase I ivuxolimab trial. Results the study describes overall, beyond this receptor: Which antigens the clonally expanded peripheral T cells were specific for was not determined. Low levels of normalized T-cell clonal expansion were also shown by some nonresponding patients. Clonal expansion of both CD4+ and CD8+ blood T cells was observed from baseline to week 6 at doses 0.1 to 3.0 mg/kg. After ivuxolimab, CD8+ T cells had more expanded clones than CD4+ T cells on average. Partial responders in the 0.1-3.0 mg/kg groups had among the lowest normalized peripheral clonal expansion, especially among CD8+ T cells.

Patients with a history of autoimmune disease or receiving systemic immunosuppression were excluded from the trial. Peripheral blood for TCR sequencing was drawn from every dose cohort at baseline, at cycle 4 day 1 and at cycle 7 day 1. Samples came from an open-label, multicenter, first-in-human phase I dose-escalation trial of ivuxolimab. Adults with locally advanced or metastatic melanoma, renal cell, hepatocellular, or head and neck squamous cell carcinoma were enrolled in the trial. CD4+ and CD8+ T cells were sorted separately from peripheral blood before TCR sequencing. Notes on this clone: Its target antigen remains unknown. Base qualities are not provided; no much larger clone lies one nucleotide away.

Cut back by 1 base and 3 bases, the V and J ends lie 4 bases apart. CDR1 and CDR2, looked up from the germline V gene, are SGHVS and FQNEAQ. Measured from the cysteine to the phenylalanine, the CDR3 is 12 residues long. The DNA shown is the 36-base CDR3, in frame from base 1. For sequencing of the TCRbeta CDR3 region, genomic DNA was extracted from the sorted cells. The immunoSEQ Assay was used to sequence the TCRbeta CDR3 regions. The table comes from immuneACCESS by way of TCRdb, which keeps in-frame sequences with V and J called. Part of the clones is missing from these tables; in studies checked, under half for an unresolved V gene and the rest for unknown reasons. Within this sample are 65,000 to 95,000 clones, with around nine tenths of them counted one time only. The ten largest clones add up to more than 4% of the sample.

Here the chain combines TRBV7-8 and TRBJ2-7; no D segment can be confidently identified. This TCR was sampled from an adult with an advanced solid tumor such as melanoma, head and neck, liver or kidney cancer. Source: CD4+ or CD8+ T cells sorted from blood, taken in a trial of the OX40 agonist ivuxolimab. The nucleotide sequence reads as follows: TGTGCCAGCAGCTTAGTTGGCTACGAGCAGTACTTC. Its protein is CASSLVGYEQYF.